This TCR beta chain was captured in a study of blood T cell repertoires in COVID-19 (dated by TCRdb to 2020 to 2022). About the investigation overall: The collaborator samples originated in the United States, Italy and Spain and spanned the acute and convalescent phases of COVID-19. The prospective study material was composed of cDNA or gDNA derived from T cells, B-cell-depleted T cells, or PBMCs. Subjects who had been exposed to COVID-19, were actively infected with it, or had recovered from it provided the deeply sampled blood TCRbeta repertoires that made up the dataset. Nearly every sample came with metadata listing a de-identified subject ID, COVID-19 status, age in years and sex. The repertoires were released in a freely available public database meant as a resource for research on the immune response to SARS-CoV-2. Samples were obtained from the ongoing ImmuneRACE study (first 160 participants) and from some 1,200 subjects provided by 6 global collaborators. HLA class I and class II types, where available, came from metadata supplied by the sample provider rather than from assay-based typing.

Another Seattle source contributed samples from volunteer blood donors who had recovered from COVID-19. Collaborating institutions collected whole blood in K2EDTA tubes following their own protocols. Collaborator samples were shipped for TCRbeta analysis as frozen whole blood, isolated PBMCs, or DNA extracted from either sample type. TCRbeta CDR3 regions were amplified from genomic DNA by means of the immunoSEQ Assay, a bias-controlled multiplex PCR. The original methods were these. Nucleated cell counts per sample were estimated from amplification of reference gene primers within the assay. To quantify the absolute abundance of each unique TCRbeta CDR3 rearrangement, sequence reads were collapsed and filtered. For each sample, productive Simpson clonality was calculated as the square root of Simpson's diversity index over productive rearrangements. TCRdb carries this immuneACCESS record with in-frame sequences only. Its versions omit some clonotypes, under half of them owing to an unresolved V gene in the studies checked, with the rest unexplained. The DNA was the basis for D and trimming; V, J and clone size are from that table. This sample lists under 300,000 clones; more than 65% were detected once. The top ten constitute roughly 1.4% of the sample.

Points on this clone: Which antigen it targets is not known. Base qualities are not at hand, and no much larger clone is one base apart.

What the research found in general, with its limitations: Clinical and demographic metadata were provided uncurated, with the amount varying by source and participant.

The TCR originated in a woman aged 40-49 years who had recovered from COVID-19. Specimen: peripheral blood.

The sequenced DNA is TGTGCCATCAGTGAGGGACAGACCTACGAGCAGTACTTC. This gives the protein CAISEGQTYEQYF. The rearranged chain carries TRBV10-3 and TRBJ2-7, with a tentative D gene TRBD1 over 6 matching bases. Cut back by 2 bases and 2 bases, the V and J ends lie 7 bases apart. The CDR3 starts with the cysteine, ends with the phenylalanine, and has 13 residues. The retained sequence is limited to the CDR3, 39 bases, with the frame set at the first base. From a lookup of the germline V gene, CDR1 and CDR2 are ENHRY and SYGVKD.